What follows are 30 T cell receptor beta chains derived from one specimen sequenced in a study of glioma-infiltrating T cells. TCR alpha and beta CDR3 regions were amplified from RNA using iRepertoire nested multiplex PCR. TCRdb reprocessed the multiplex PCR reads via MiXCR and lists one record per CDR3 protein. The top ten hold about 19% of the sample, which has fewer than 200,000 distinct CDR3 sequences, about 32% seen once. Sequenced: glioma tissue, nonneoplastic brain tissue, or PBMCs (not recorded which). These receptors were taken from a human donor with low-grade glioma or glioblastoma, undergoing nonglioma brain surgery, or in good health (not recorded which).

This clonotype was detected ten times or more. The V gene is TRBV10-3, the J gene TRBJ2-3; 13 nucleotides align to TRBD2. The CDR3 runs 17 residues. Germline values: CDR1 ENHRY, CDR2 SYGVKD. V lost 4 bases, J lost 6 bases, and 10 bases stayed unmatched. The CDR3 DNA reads TGTGCCATCAGTGCATTCGGGACTAGCGGGATTTCCGATACGCAGTATTTT. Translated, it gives CAISAFGTSGISDTQYF.

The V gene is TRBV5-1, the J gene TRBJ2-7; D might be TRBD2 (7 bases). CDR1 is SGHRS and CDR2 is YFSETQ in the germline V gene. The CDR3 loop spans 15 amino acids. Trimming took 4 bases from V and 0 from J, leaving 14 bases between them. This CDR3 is CASSGGAGNSYEQYF. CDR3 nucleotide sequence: TGCGCCAGCAGCGGGGGGGCAGGGAACTCCTACGAGCAGTACTTC. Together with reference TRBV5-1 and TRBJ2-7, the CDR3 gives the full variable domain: KAGVTQTPRYLIKTRGQQVTLSCSPISGHRSVSWYQQTPGQGLQFLFEYFSETQRNKGNFPGRFSGRQFSNSRSEMNVSTLELGDSALYLCASSGGAGNSYEQYFGPGTRLTVT.

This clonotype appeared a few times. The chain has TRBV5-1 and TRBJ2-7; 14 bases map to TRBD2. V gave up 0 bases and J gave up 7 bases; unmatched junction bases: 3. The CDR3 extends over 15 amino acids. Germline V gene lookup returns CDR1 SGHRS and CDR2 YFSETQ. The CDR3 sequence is CASSLGGTSGSEQYF. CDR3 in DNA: TGCGCCAGCAGCTTGGGCGGGACTAGCGGGAGTGAGCAGTACTTC.

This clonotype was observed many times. CDR3 bases: TGTGCCAGCAGTTTCGCTGGGGGACGGAACACTGAAGCTTTCTTT. It yields the protein CASSFAGGRNTEAFF. V is TRBV28 and J is TRBJ1-1; a possible D gene is TRBD1 (5 bases). V dropped 3 bases and J dropped 1 base, with 12 bases sitting between them. Germline CDR1 and CDR2: MDHEN and SYDVKM. This CDR3 spans 15 amino acids.

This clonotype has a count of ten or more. DNA for the CDR3: TGTGCCAGCAGCCAAGTCATAGGCGGTGAGCAGTTCTTC. Encoded protein: CASSQVIGGEQFF. The chain combines TRBV14 with TRBJ2-1, with D uncertain. Germline lookup yields CDR1 SGHDN and CDR2 FVKESK. The CDR3 covers 13 residues. The V and J ends lost 1 base and 9 bases respectively, with 10 bases between them. Combining the CDR3 with reference TRBV14 and TRBJ2-1 gives the whole variable domain EAGVTQFPSHSVIEKGQTVTLRCDPISGHDNLYWYRRVMGKEIKFLLHFVKESKQDESGMPNNRFLAERTGGTYSTLKVQPAELEDSGVYFCASSQVIGGEQFFGPGTRLTVL.

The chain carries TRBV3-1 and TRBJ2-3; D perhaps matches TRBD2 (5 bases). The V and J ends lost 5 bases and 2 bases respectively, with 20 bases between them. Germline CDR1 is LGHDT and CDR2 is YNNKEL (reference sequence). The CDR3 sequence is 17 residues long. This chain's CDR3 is CASSSPPGLRDTDTQYF. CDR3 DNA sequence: TGTGCCAGCAGCTCGCCACCCGGGTTGAGGGACACAGATACGCAGTATTTT.

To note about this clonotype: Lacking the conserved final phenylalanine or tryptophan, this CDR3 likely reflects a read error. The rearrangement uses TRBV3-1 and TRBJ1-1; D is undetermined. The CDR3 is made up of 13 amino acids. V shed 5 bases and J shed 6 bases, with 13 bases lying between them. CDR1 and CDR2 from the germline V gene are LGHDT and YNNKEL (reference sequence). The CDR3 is CASSKGARPEAFI. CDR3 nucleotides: TGTGCCAGCAGCAAAGGCGCCAGGCCTGAAGCTTTCATT.

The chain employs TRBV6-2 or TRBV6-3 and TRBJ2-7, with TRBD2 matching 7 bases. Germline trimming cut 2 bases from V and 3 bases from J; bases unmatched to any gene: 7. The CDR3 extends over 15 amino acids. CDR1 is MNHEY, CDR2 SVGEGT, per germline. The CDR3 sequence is CASSYGGTTDYEQYF. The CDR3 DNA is TGTGCCAGCAGTTACGGAGGGACTACCGACTACGAGCAGTACTTC.

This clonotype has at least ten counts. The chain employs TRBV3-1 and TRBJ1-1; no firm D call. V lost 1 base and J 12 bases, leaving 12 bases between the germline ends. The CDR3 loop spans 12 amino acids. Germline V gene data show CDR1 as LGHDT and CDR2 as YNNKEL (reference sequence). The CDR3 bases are TGTGCCAGCAGCCAAGCGGCGGGCACAACTTTCTTT. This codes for CASSQAAGTTFF.

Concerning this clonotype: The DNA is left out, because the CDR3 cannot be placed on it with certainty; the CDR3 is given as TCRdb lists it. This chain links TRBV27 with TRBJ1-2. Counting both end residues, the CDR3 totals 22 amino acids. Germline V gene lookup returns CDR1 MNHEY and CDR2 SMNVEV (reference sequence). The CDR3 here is CASSFGGNRYEQYFGPFYGYTF.

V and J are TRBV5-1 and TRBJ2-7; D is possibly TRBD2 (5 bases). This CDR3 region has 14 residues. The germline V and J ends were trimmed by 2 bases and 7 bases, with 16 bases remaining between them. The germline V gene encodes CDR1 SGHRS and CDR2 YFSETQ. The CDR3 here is CASSFVDQTGEQYF. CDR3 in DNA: TGCGCCAGCAGCTTCGTGGACCAAACGGGGGAGCAGTACTTC.

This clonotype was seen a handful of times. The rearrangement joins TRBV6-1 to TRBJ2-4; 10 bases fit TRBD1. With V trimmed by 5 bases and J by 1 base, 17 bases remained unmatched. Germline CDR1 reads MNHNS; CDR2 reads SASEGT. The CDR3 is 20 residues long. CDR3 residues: CASSPLPGQGSPGAKNIQYF. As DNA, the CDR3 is TGTGCCAGCAGTCCTCTTCCGGGACAGGGGTCTCCCGGGGCCAAAAACATTCAGTACTTC.

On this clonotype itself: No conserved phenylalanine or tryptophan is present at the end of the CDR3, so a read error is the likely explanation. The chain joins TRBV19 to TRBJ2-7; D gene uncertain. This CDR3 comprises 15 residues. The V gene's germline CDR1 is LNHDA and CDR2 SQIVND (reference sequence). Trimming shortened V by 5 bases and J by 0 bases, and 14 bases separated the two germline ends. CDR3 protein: CASSRAKVPSYEQYL. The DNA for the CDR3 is TGTGCCAGTAGTCGGGCGAAAGTCCCCTCCTACGAGCAGTACTTA.

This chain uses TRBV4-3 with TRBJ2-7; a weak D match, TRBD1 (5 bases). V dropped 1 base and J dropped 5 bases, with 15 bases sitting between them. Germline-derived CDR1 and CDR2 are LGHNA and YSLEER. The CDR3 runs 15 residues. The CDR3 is CASSQGPERGNEQYF. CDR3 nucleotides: TGCGCCAGCAGCCAAGGGCCGGAAAGGGGTAACGAGCAGTACTTC.

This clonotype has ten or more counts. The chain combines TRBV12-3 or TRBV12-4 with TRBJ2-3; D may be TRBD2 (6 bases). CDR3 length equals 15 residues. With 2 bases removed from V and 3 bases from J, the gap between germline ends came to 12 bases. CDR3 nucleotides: TGTGCCAGCAGTTTACAGGGAGGAGCAACAGATACGCAGTATTTT. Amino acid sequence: CASSLQGGATDTQYF.

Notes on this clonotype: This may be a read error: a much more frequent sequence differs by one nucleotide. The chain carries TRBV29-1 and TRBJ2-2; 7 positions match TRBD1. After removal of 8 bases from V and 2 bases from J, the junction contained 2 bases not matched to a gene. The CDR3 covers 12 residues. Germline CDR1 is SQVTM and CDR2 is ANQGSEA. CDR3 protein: CSTGVNTGELFF. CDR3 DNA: TGCAGCACAGGGGTAAACACCGGGGAGCTGTTTTTT.

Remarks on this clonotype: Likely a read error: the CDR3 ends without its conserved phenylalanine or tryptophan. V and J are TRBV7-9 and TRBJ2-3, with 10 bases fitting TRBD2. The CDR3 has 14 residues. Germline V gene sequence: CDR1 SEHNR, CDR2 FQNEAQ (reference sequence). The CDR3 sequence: CARSLEAGGVAQYC. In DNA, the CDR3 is TGTGCCCGCAGCTTAGAAGCGGGGGGGGTGGCGCAGTATTGT.

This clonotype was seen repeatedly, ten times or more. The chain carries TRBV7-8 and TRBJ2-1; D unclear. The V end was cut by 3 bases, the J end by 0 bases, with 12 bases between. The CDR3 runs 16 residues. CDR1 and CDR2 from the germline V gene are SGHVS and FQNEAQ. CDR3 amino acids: CASSFLGKSSYNEQFF. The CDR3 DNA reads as TGTGCCAGCAGCTTTCTGGGGAAAAGCTCCTACAATGAGCAGTTCTTC.

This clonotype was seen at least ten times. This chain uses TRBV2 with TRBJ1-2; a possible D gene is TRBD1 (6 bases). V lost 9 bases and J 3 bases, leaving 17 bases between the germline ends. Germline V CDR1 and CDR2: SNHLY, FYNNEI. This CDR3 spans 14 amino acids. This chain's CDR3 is CASFQGRFYYGYTF. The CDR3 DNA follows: TGTGCCAGTTTTCAGGGGAGGTTTTACTATGGCTACACCTTC.

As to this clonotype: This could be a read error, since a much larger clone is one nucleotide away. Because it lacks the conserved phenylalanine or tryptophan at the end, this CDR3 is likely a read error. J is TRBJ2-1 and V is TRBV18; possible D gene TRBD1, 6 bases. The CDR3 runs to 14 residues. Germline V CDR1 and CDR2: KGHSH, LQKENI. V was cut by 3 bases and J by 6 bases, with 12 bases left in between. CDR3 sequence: CASSPYTGSNEQFL. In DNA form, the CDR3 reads TGTGCCAGCTCACCCTATACAGGGTCCAATGAGCAGTTCTTA.

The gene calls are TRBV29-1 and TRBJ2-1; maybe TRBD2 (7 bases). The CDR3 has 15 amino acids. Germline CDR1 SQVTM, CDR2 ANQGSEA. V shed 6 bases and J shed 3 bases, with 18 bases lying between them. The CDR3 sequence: CSVVGGGASYNEQFF. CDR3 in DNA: TGCAGCGTCGTGGGGGGGGGGGCCAGCTACAATGAGCAGTTCTTC.

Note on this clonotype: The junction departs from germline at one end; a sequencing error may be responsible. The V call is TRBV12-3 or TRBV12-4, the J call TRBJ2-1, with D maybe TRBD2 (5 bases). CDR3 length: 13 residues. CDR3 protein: CASSLFGVNEKFF. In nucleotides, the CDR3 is TGTGCCAGCAGTTTATTCGGGGTCAATGAGAAGTTCTTC.

CDR3: CASSLPSGTSGRPEETQYF. DNA of the CDR3: TGTGCCAGCAGCCTCCCGTCCGGGACTAGCGGGAGACCCGAAGAGACCCAGTACTTC. V and J are TRBV7-2 and TRBJ2-5, with 14 bases lining up with TRBD2. The CDR3 runs 19 residues. Germline assignment: CDR1 SGHTA and CDR2 FQGNSA. The V segment lost 5 bases and the J segment 3 bases; nucleotides outside the gene matches: 14.

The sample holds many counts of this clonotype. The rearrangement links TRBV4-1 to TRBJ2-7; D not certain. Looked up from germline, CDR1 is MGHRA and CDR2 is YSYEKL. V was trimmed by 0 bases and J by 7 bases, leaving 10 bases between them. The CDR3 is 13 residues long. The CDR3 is CASSQDRMGEQYF. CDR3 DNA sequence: TGCGCCAGCAGCCAAGACAGGATGGGGGAGCAGTACTTC.

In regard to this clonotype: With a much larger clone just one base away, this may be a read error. CDR3 loop: CASSEWWDARRDTQYF. The CDR3 bases are TGTGCCAGCAGTGAATGGTGGGATGCGAGGAGAGATACGCAGTATTTT. J is TRBJ2-3 and V is TRBV25-1; D is uncertain. The CDR3 spans 16 residues. Trimming stripped 1 base from V and 5 bases from J, with 16 bases between. CDR1 and CDR2 (germline): MGHDK, SYGVNS.

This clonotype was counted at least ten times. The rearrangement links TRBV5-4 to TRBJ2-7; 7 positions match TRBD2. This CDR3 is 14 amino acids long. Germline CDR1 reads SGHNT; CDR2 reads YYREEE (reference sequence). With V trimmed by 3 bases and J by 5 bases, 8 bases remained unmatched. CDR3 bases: TGTGCCAGCAGCTGGGGACCTAGCGGTGACGAGCAGTACTTC. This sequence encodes CASSWGPSGDEQYF.

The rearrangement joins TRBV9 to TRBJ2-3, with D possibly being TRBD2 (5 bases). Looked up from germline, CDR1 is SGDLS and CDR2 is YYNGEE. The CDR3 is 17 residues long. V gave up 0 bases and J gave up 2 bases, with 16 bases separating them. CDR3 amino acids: CASSVAGTTGVTDTQYF. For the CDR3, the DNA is TGTGCCAGCAGCGTAGCGGGAACTACTGGTGTCACAGATACGCAGTATTTT.

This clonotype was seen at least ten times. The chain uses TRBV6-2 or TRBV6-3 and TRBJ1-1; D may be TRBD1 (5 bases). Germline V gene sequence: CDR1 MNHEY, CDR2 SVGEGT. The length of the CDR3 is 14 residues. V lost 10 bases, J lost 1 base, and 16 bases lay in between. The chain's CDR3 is CANWDGRANTEAFF. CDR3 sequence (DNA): TGTGCCAACTGGGACGGAAGAGCGAACACTGAAGCTTTCTTT.

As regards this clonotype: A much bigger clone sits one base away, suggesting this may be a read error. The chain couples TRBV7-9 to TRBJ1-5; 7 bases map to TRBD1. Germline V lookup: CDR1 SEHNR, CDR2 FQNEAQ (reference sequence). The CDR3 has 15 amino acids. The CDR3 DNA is TGTGCCAGCAGCCCTGCTGGGACAGACAATCAGCACCAGCATTTT. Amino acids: CASSPAGTDNQHQHF.

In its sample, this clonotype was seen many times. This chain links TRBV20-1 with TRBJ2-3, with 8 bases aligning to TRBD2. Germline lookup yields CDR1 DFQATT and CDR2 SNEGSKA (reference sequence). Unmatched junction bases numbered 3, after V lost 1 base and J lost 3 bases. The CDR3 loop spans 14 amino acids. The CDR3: CSARGQRETDTQYF. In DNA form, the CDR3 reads TGCAGTGCTAGAGGCCAGCGGGAGACAGATACGCAGTATTTT.